The 31 T cell receptor beta chains given below trace back to one sample, sequenced in a study of cytomegalovirus exposure and HLA in healthy donors. Clones were sequenced by immunoSEQ multiplex PCR, and TCRdb holds only the in-frame ones, with some missing. The table lists roughly 80,000 clones, around 90% of them singletons, with approximately 2% in the top ten. Specimen: PBMCs. These receptors originate from a man aged 25 to 45 in good health and CMV-seronegative.

This clone appeared a few times. V usage is TRBV19 and J usage is TRBJ1-1, with D possibly being TRBD1 (6 bases). CDR1 and CDR2 from the germline V gene are LNHDA and SQIVND (reference sequence). V was shortened by 6 bases and J by 0 bases, with 11 bases between the two germline ends. The CDR3 is 14 amino acids. CDR3: CASSLQGLNTEAFF. The CDR3 DNA follows: TGTGCCAGTAGCCTACAGGGACTGAACACTGAAGCTTTCTTT.

The V call is TRBV19, the J call TRBJ1-1; TRBD1 is a possible D gene (5 bases). This CDR3 has 14 amino acids. Germline V lookup: CDR1 LNHDA, CDR2 SQIVND (reference sequence). Trimming removed 2 bases from V and 0 bases from J, with 7 bases in between. The CDR3 protein is CASSILTVNTEAFF. The CDR3 coding sequence is TGTGCCAGTAGTATACTGACAGTGAACACTGAAGCTTTCTTT.

The chain uses TRBV2 and TRBJ1-2; a possible D gene is TRBD1 (5 bases). V shed 7 bases and J shed 4 bases, with 19 bases lying between them. This CDR3 spans 15 amino acids. From germline, CDR1 is SNHLY and CDR2 FYNNEI. CDR3 sequence reads: CASKTGTEVGYGYTF. The CDR3 nucleotides are TGTGCCAGCAAGACCGGGACTGAAGTCGGCTATGGCTACACCTTC.

The chain joins TRBV11-2 to TRBJ2-3; 10 bases fit TRBD2. CDR1 SGHAT and CDR2 FQNNGV come from the germline V gene. V trimming: 4 bases; J trimming: 0 bases; junction bases outside the gene matches: 1. The CDR3 is 15 residues long. For the CDR3, the DNA is TGTGCCAGCAGCTCTAGCGGGAGAAGCACAGATACGCAGTATTTT. It specifies CASSSSGRSTDTQYF.

CDR3 nucleotides: TGTGCCAGTAGTATTAGTCTAGGACAGGGACGTCCGACCCAGTACTTC. Its protein is CASSISLGQGRPTQYF. The rearrangement uses TRBV19 and TRBJ2-5; TRBD1 agrees at 8 bases. Germline V gives CDR1 LNHDA, CDR2 SQIVND (reference sequence). The V gene end was trimmed by 3 bases and the J gene end by 7 bases; junction bases not matched to a gene: 13. CDR3 size: 16 residues.

The genes are TRBV11-2 and TRBJ2-7; TRBD2 matches 13 bases. Germline loops: CDR1 SGHAT, CDR2 FQNNGV. The CDR3 has 15 residues. Trimming removed 5 bases from V and 2 bases from J; junction bases left unmatched: 3. In DNA, the CDR3 is TGTGCCAGCAGCCCAGGACTAGCGGGGGCCTACGAGCAGTACTTC. Its protein product is CASSPGLAGAYEQYF.

V gene TRBV5-1 combines with J gene TRBJ2-3; 8 bases align to TRBD1. The J segment lost 3 bases and the V segment lost 4 bases, leaving 4 bases of the junction unmatched. From germline, CDR1 is SGHRS and CDR2 YFSETQ. The CDR3 runs to 14 residues. The DNA of the CDR3 is TGCGCCAGCAGCCAGGGGGCATATACAGATACGCAGTATTTT. As protein: CASSQGAYTDTQYF.

The CDR3 protein is CASTTSGFYNEQFF. The CDR3 coding sequence is TGCGCCAGCACCACTAGCGGGTTTTACAATGAGCAGTTCTTC. The chain uses TRBV5-1 and TRBJ2-1; the match to TRBD2 covers 9 bases. V was clipped by 6 bases and J by 4 bases; unmatched bases: 5. This CDR3 region has 14 residues. The germline V gene has CDR1 SGHRS and CDR2 YFSETQ.

The chain has TRBV6-1 and TRBJ2-7; a weak D match, TRBD2 (5 bases). With 4 bases removed from V and 0 bases from J, the gap between germline ends came to 10 bases. Germline V gene lookup returns CDR1 MNHNS and CDR2 SASEGT. The CDR3 length is 14 residues. CDR3 sequence: CASSGLRSSYEQYF. The DNA of the CDR3 is TGTGCCAGCAGTGGACTAAGAAGCTCCTACGAGCAGTACTTC.

This chain connects TRBV6-5 to TRBJ2-5; 9 positions match TRBD2. The V segment lost 8 bases and the J segment 4 bases; nucleotides outside the gene matches: 11. The CDR3 totals 15 residues. The germline V gene has CDR1 MNHEY and CDR2 SVGAGI. This CDR3 is CASLMSSGNIETQYF. Written as DNA, the CDR3 is TGTGCCAGCCTGATGTCTAGCGGGAATATAGAGACCCAGTACTTC.

This chain connects TRBV18 to TRBJ2-3; D unclear. Germline loops: CDR1 KGHSH, CDR2 LQKENI. V lost 5 bases and J 5 bases, leaving 11 bases between the germline ends. The CDR3 totals 13 residues. The CDR3 DNA reads as TGTGCCAGCTCAGCGGCTACGGGAGATACGCAGTATTTT. This codes for CASSAATGDTQYF.

This chain links TRBV5-4 with TRBJ2-1, with 12 bases matching TRBD2. This CDR3 contains 19 residues. Germline V gene lookup returns CDR1 SGHNT and CDR2 YYREEE (reference sequence). V trimming: 5 bases; J trimming: 0 bases; junction bases outside the gene matches: 12. DNA of the CDR3: TGTGCCAGCAGGGGAGGACTAGCGGGAAGAACCAACTCCTACAATGAGCAGTTCTTC. This encodes CASRGGLAGRTNSYNEQFF. The whole variable domain, filled in from reference TRBV5-4 and TRBJ2-1, reads ETGVTQSPTHLIKTRGQQVTLRCSSQSGHNTVSWYQQALGQGPQFIFQYYREEENGRGNFPPRFSGLQFPNYSSELNVNALELDDSALYLCASRGGLAGRTNSYNEQFFGPGTRLTVL.

This chain joins TRBV6-1 and TRBJ2-7; 9 bases line up with TRBD2. CDR3 length equals 14 residues. The V segment lost 10 bases and the J segment 2 bases; nucleotides outside the gene matches: 9. The germline V gene encodes CDR1 MNHNS and CDR2 SASEGT. CDR3 nucleotide sequence: TGTGCCATCGGTCGGGGACTAGCTCCCTACGAGCAGTACTTC. The encoded protein is CAIGRGLAPYEQYF.

The rearrangement links TRBV4-2 to TRBJ2-5; 8 bases fit TRBD2. The V segment lost 1 base and the J segment 2 bases; nucleotides outside the gene matches: 0. From germline, CDR1 is LGHNA and CDR2 YNFKEQ. The CDR3 totals 14 residues. CDR3 DNA sequence: TGTGCCAGCAGCCAAGCGGGGGGGCAAGAGACCCAGTACTTC. Residues: CASSQAGGQETQYF.

The CDR3 DNA is TGTGCCACCACCCATTGGGGGGACACCGGGGAGCTGTTTTTT. It codes for CATTHWGDTGELFF. V is TRBV19 and J is TRBJ2-2, with D possibly being TRBD2 (6 bases). This CDR3 region has 14 residues. Germline V gene sequence: CDR1 LNHDA, CDR2 SQIVND (reference sequence). With 10 bases removed from V and 3 bases from J, the gap between germline ends came to 15 bases.

The V gene is TRBV28, the J gene TRBJ2-2; 12 bases are a match to TRBD2. After removal of 7 bases from V and 5 bases from J, the junction contained 11 bases not matched to a gene. In germline, CDR1 is MDHEN, CDR2 SYDVKM. This CDR3 contains 17 residues. The CDR3: CASTISGLAGRTGELFF. The CDR3 coding sequence is TGTGCCAGCACCATCAGCGGACTAGCGGGAAGGACCGGGGAGCTGTTTTTT.

The chain combines TRBV5-1 with TRBJ1-1; D ambiguous. Trimming pared 1 base from V and 0 bases from J, leaving 7 bases between. This CDR3 has 14 residues. Germline V gene lookup returns CDR1 SGHRS and CDR2 YFSETQ. The DNA of the CDR3 is TGCGCCAGCAGCTTGATCCCGGTGAACACTGAAGCTTTCTTT. Amino acids: CASSLIPVNTEAFF.

J is TRBJ2-7 and V is TRBV15; D is ambiguous. Trimming took 0 bases from V and 9 from J, leaving 6 bases between them. Germline V CDR1 and CDR2: LNHNV, YYDKDF (reference sequence). This CDR3 has 11 amino acids. Here the CDR3 reads CATSRDSRQYF. For the CDR3, the DNA is TGTGCCACCAGCAGAGATTCTAGGCAGTACTTC. Together with reference TRBV15 and TRBJ2-7, the CDR3 gives the full variable domain: DAMVIQNPRYQVTQFGKPVTLSCSQTLNHNVMYWYQQKSSQAPKLLFHYYDKDFNNEADTPDNFQSRRPNTSFCFLDIRSPGLGDTAMYLCATSRDSRQYFGPGTRLTVT.

The gene calls are TRBV29-1 and TRBJ2-7, with 7 bases identical to TRBD1. CDR1 and CDR2 from the germline V gene are SQVTM and ANQGSEA. V dropped 6 bases and J dropped 0; count of bases not matched to a gene: 8. The CDR3 runs 14 residues. CDR3 sequence (DNA): TGCAGCGTGACGAAACAGGGGTTCTCCTACGAGCAGTACTTC. Protein: CSVTKQGFSYEQYF.

V gene TRBV5-1 combines with J gene TRBJ2-7; TRBD1 agrees at 9 bases. This CDR3 comprises 16 residues. With V trimmed by 4 bases and J by 6 bases, 14 bases remained unmatched. The germline gives CDR1 SGHRS, CDR2 YFSETQ. The CDR3 spells CASSVGQGHPVFEQYF. The CDR3 DNA is TGCGCCAGCAGCGTGGGACAGGGCCACCCCGTTTTCGAGCAGTACTTC. The whole variable domain, filled in from reference TRBV5-1 and TRBJ2-7, reads KAGVTQTPRYLIKTRGQQVTLSCSPISGHRSVSWYQQTPGQGLQFLFEYFSETQRNKGNFPGRFSGRQFSNSRSEMNVSTLELGDSALYLCASSVGQGHPVFEQYFGPGTRLTVT.

The chain couples TRBV7-2 to TRBJ1-1; D is unresolved. Germline lookup yields CDR1 SGHTA and CDR2 FQGNSA. The V end was cut by 1 base, the J end by 4 bases, with 13 bases between. This CDR3 has 15 residues. The CDR3 bases are TGTGCCAGCAGCTTAGGCGCAGGTCTGGGCACTGAAGCTTTCTTT. Protein: CASSLGAGLGTEAFF.

J is TRBJ1-1 and V is TRBV18; D gene uncertain. Germline V CDR1 and CDR2: KGHSH, LQKENI. V was pared by 2 bases and J by 0 bases, with 7 bases between. There are 14 residues in the CDR3. In nucleotides, the CDR3 is TGTGCCAGCTCACCATTAGCCATGAACACTGAAGCTTTCTTT. Its translation is CASSPLAMNTEAFF.

J is TRBJ2-5 and V is TRBV5-1, with D perhaps TRBD1 (6 bases). V lost 0 bases and J 2 bases, leaving 11 bases between the germline ends. The CDR3 extends over 15 amino acids. The germline V gene encodes CDR1 SGHRS and CDR2 YFSETQ. The CDR3 DNA follows: TGCGCCAGCAGCTTGGATGGACAGCAACAAGAGACCCAGTACTTC. This translates into CASSLDGQQQETQYF.

This clone has only a few counts. The gene calls are TRBV10-3 and TRBJ1-4; D gene unclear. V dropped 3 bases and J dropped 2 bases, with 7 bases sitting between them. This CDR3 has 14 residues. CDR1 is ENHRY, CDR2 SYGVKD, per germline. The DNA of the CDR3 is TGTGCCATCAGTGACCCGGGGACTAATGAAAAACTGTTTTTT. Translating it yields CAISDPGTNEKLFF.

The chain is built from TRBV6-1 and TRBJ2-6; D ambiguous. The length of the CDR3 is 15 residues. Between the trimmed V and J ends, which lost 6 bases and 0 bases, there was a span of 9 bases. From germline, CDR1 is MNHNS and CDR2 SASEGT. This CDR3 is CASRATDSGANVLTF. CDR3 bases: TGTGCCAGCAGGGCAACAGACTCTGGGGCCAACGTCCTGACTTTC.

This clone appeared once. V is TRBV19 and J is TRBJ1-1; the D is unclear. The CDR3 extends over 14 amino acids. Germline CDR1 and CDR2: LNHDA and SQIVND (reference sequence). V dropped 4 bases and J dropped 0 bases, with 9 bases sitting between them. The CDR3 spells CASSTSQVNTEAFF. Here the CDR3 DNA reads TGTGCCAGTAGTACAAGCCAGGTGAACACTGAAGCTTTCTTT.

In DNA form, the CDR3 reads TGTGCCAGCAGCTTGGCAGGGGCTCAGGAGCAGTTCTTC. Residues: CASSLAGAQEQFF. V is TRBV7-9 and J is TRBJ2-1; possible D gene TRBD1, 6 bases. V lost 3 bases and J 10 bases, leaving 13 bases between the germline ends. The CDR3 consists of 13 residues. The germline V gene has CDR1 SEHNR and CDR2 FQNEAQ (reference sequence).

V usage is TRBV19 and J usage is TRBJ1-1; 9 bases line up with TRBD1. The CDR3 length is 15 residues. V dropped 9 bases and J dropped 3; count of bases not matched to a gene: 11. CDR1 is LNHDA, CDR2 SQIVND, per germline (reference sequence). This chain's CDR3 is CASARQGVRDTEAFF. CDR3 nucleotide sequence: TGTGCCAGCGCTCGACAGGGGGTGAGGGACACTGAAGCTTTCTTT. The whole variable domain, remainder taken from reference TRBV19 and TRBJ1-1, is DGGITQSPKYLFRKEGQNVTLSCEQNLNHDAMYWYRQDPGQGLRLIYYSQIVNDFQKGDIAEGYSVSREKKESFPLTVTSAQKNPTAFYLCASARQGVRDTEAFFGQGTRLTVV.

This clone is a singleton in its sample. The CDR3 bases are TGTGCCAGCAGTGAAACAGGGGTTGGCACTGAAGCTTTCTTT. Translating it yields CASSETGVGTEAFF. The chain joins TRBV27 to TRBJ1-1; TRBD1 agrees at 7 bases. The trim removed 5 bases at V and 4 bases at J, leaving 7 bases unmatched. Per the germline V gene, CDR1 is MNHEY and CDR2 is SMNVEV (reference sequence). The CDR3 contains 14 residues.

This chain uses TRBV28 with TRBJ2-7, with 10 bases aligning to TRBD1. The CDR3 runs 14 residues. From germline, CDR1 is MDHEN and CDR2 SYDVKM. V gave up 7 bases and J gave up 4 bases; unmatched junction bases: 7. In nucleotides, the CDR3 is TGTGCCAGCAAACGACTGGGACAGGGGTACGAGCAGTACTTC. The encoded protein is CASKRLGQGYEQYF.

CDR3 DNA: TGTGCCAGCAGTCTATGGGTGCGAGCGGGAAACACCGGGGAGCTGTTTTTT. It translates to CASSLWVRAGNTGELFF. The chain uses TRBV11-2 and TRBJ2-2, with 7 nucleotides matching TRBD2. Germline CDR1 and CDR2: SGHAT and FQNNGV. With 6 bases clipped from V and 2 bases from J, the junction kept 12 bases outside the gene matches. The CDR3 has 17 amino acids.